The text below deals with one TCR beta chain. Its antigen is unidentified. The CDR3 extends over 15 amino acids. Looked up from germline, CDR1 is MNHNS and CDR2 is SASEGT. Trimming removed 10 bases at V and 5 bases at J, with 21 bases between. The data derive from a study of cytomegalovirus exposure and HLA in healthy donors. Study-wide results and caveats: TRBV6-2, TRBV6-3 and other indistinguishable V segments were excluded.

PCR involved 60 Vbeta and 13 Jbeta primers. Profiling relied on immunoSEQ multiplex PCR, and the TCRdb table lists in-frame clones only, not all of them. The sample includes 75,000 to 100,000 clones, less than 10% of them seen just once. The TCR was taken from a man aged 45-65 years in good health and CMV-seronegative. The V call is TRBV6-1, the J call TRBJ2-1, with D possibly being TRBD2 (6 bases). Sample: PBMCs. The CDR3 protein is CAIQSGVAPDNEQFF. CDR3 DNA: TGTGCCATCCAATCGGGGGTAGCGCCCGACAATGAGCAGTTCTTC.